What follows are 24 T cell receptor beta chains derived from one specimen sequenced in a study of cytomegalovirus exposure and HLA in healthy donors. This PCR relied on a set of 60 Vbeta primers and 13 Jbeta primers. Profiling relied on immunoSEQ multiplex PCR, and the TCRdb table lists in-frame clones only, not all of them. Here the sample spans 93,000 or so clones, 70% to 90% being singletons. Sequencing input: PBMCs. These receptors were obtained from a woman aged 18 to 35 in good health and CMV-seropositive.

V and J are TRBV7-3 and TRBJ1-5, with 9 bases fitting TRBD1. Germline values: CDR1 SGHTA, CDR2 FQGTGA. V dropped 4 bases and J dropped 6; count of bases not matched to a gene: 7. CDR3 size: 15 residues. CDR3 in amino acids: CASSSSDRGSQPQHF. CDR3 sequence (DNA): TGTGCCAGCAGCTCGTCAGACAGGGGGAGTCAGCCCCAGCATTTT.

This chain joins TRBV7-9 and TRBJ1-2, with 8 nucleotides matching TRBD1. This CDR3 comprises 13 residues. Germline CDR1 is SEHNR and CDR2 is FQNEAQ (reference sequence). V lost 5 bases to trimming and J lost 7 bases; unmatched junction nucleotides: 6. This CDR3 reads CASSMDREVGYTF. The CDR3 DNA is TGTGCCAGCAGCATGGACAGGGAGGTTGGCTACACCTTC. Filled out from reference TRBV7-9 and TRBJ1-2, the complete variable domain reads DTGVSQNPRHKITKRGQNVTFRCDPISEHNRLYWYRQTLGQGPEFLTYFQNEAQLEKSRLLSDRFSAERPKGSFSTLEIQRTEQGDSAMYLCASSMDREVGYTFGSGTRLTVV.

In DNA form, the CDR3 reads TGCGCCAGCAGCTATGGCTCAGGGTTCAATGAGCAGTTCTTC. Translation gives CASSYGSGFNEQFF. The chain combines TRBV5-1 with TRBJ2-1, with TRBD1 as a possible D gene (5 bases). CDR3 length: 14 amino acids. CDR1 and CDR2 from the germline V gene are SGHRS and YFSETQ. Trimming took off 3 bases at V and 6 bases at J, with 13 bases between the two ends.

J is TRBJ2-6 and V is TRBV5-1; D perhaps matches TRBD1 (5 bases). The CDR3 spans 15 residues. CDR1 and CDR2 from the germline V gene are SGHRS and YFSETQ. Trimming stripped 5 bases from V and 0 bases from J, with 9 bases between. The CDR3: CASSFRGSGANVLTF. The CDR3 DNA reads TGCGCCAGCAGTTTTAGGGGCTCTGGGGCCAACGTCCTGACTTTC. Together with reference TRBV5-1 and TRBJ2-6, the CDR3 gives the full variable domain: KAGVTQTPRYLIKTRGQQVTLSCSPISGHRSVSWYQQTPGQGLQFLFEYFSETQRNKGNFPGRFSGRQFSNSRSEMNVSTLELGDSALYLCASSFRGSGANVLTFGAGSRLTVL.

The genes are TRBV29-1 and TRBJ1-2, with unresolved D. Germline V CDR1 and CDR2: SQVTM, ANQGSEA. The CDR3 sequence is 12 residues long. Trimming took 3 bases from V and 9 from J, leaving 14 bases between them. CDR3 loop: CSVEYSPNSYTF. CDR3 bases: TGCAGCGTTGAGTATTCCCCGAACAGCTACACCTTC.

The gene calls are TRBV27 and TRBJ2-5; D possibly corresponds to TRBD1 (5 bases). The CDR3 is 13 amino acids. The V gene's germline CDR1 is MNHEY and CDR2 SMNVEV (reference sequence). Trimming took 3 bases from V and 5 from J, leaving 10 bases between them. CDR3 bases: TGTGCCAGCAGTTTTGCAGGGCTGGAGACCCAGTACTTC. Its translation is CASSFAGLETQYF.

The chain carries TRBV6-5 and TRBJ2-1; maybe TRBD1 (6 bases). This CDR3 has 16 residues. V was pared by 2 bases and J by 4 bases, with 15 bases between. The germline CDR1 and CDR2 sequences are MNHEY and SVGAGI. The CDR3 is CASSYRGSDRYNEQFF. The CDR3 DNA reads TGTGCCAGCAGTTACAGGGGTTCCGACAGGTACAATGAGCAGTTCTTC.

In its sample, this clone was seen once. V and J are TRBV19 and TRBJ1-3; TRBD1 might be the D (5 bases). Germline CDR1 reads LNHDA; CDR2 reads SQIVND (reference sequence). Trimming cost V 3 bases and J 0 bases, with 15 bases left between them. The CDR3 runs 17 residues. The chain's CDR3 is CASSIPGHFHSGNTIYF. The CDR3 coding sequence is TGTGCCAGTAGTATCCCTGGACACTTCCACTCTGGAAACACCATATATTTT.

This CDR3 reads CASSLIGLAGASPGQYF. Here the CDR3 DNA reads TGCGCCAGCAGCCTAATCGGACTAGCGGGAGCCTCCCCAGGGCAGTACTTC. The chain employs TRBV5-1 and TRBJ2-7; 13 nucleotides agree with TRBD2. CDR1 and CDR2 (germline): SGHRS, YFSETQ. V lost 4 bases and J lost 9; bases outside the gene matches: 16. The CDR3 has 17 amino acids.

The V and J genes are TRBV6-6 and TRBJ1-1; D may be TRBD1 (6 bases). This CDR3 is 15 amino acids long. The V end was cut by 1 base, the J end by 3 bases, with 12 bases between. Germline CDR1 and CDR2: MNHNY and SVGAGI (reference sequence). The CDR3 DNA reads as TGTGCCAGCAGTTACTGGACAGAGAGGGACACTGAAGCTTTCTTT. Translating gives CASSYWTERDTEAFF.

The chain couples TRBV29-1 to TRBJ2-1, with a possible D match to TRBD1 (8 bases). Germline V gene lookup returns CDR1 SQVTM and CDR2 ANQGSEA. This CDR3 spans 14 amino acids. V gave up 2 bases and J gave up 4 bases, with 12 bases separating them. The CDR3 reads CSVEYRGGYNEQFF. CDR3 in DNA: TGCAGCGTTGAATACAGGGGGGGGTACAATGAGCAGTTCTTC.

This chain connects TRBV7-6 to TRBJ1-3; D is unclear. Looked up from germline, CDR1 is SGHVS and CDR2 is FNYEAQ. The CDR3 spans 13 residues. Trimming left V 5 bases short and J 8 bases short, with 13 bases between. The CDR3 sequence is CASSTLSADTIYF. CDR3 sequence (DNA): TGTGCCAGCAGCACTCTTAGCGCGGACACCATATATTTT.

The V call is TRBV28, the J call TRBJ2-1; 14 nucleotides agree with TRBD2. V dropped 7 bases and J dropped 5; count of bases not matched to a gene: 10. In germline, CDR1 is MDHEN, CDR2 SYDVKM. The CDR3 loop spans 17 amino acids. The CDR3 DNA reads TGTGCCAGCACCAACGGAGGGGGACTAGCGGGAGACAATGAGCAGTTCTTC. Translating it yields CASTNGGGLAGDNEQFF.

The rearrangement uses TRBV7-9 and TRBJ2-7; 11 bases map to TRBD2. The germline CDR1 and CDR2 sequences are SEHNR and FQNEAQ (reference sequence). This CDR3 comprises 15 residues. V was pared by 5 bases and J by 4 bases, with 7 bases of the junction left unmatched. The CDR3 DNA sequence: TGTGCCAGCAGCCTCGTTGGGACTAGCGGTTACGAGCAGTACTTC. It is translated as CASSLVGTSGYEQYF.

The J gene is TRBJ2-7, the V gene TRBV28; 9 nucleotides align to TRBD1. With V trimmed by 3 bases and J by 5 bases, 5 bases remained unmatched. This CDR3 has 14 residues. Per germline, CDR1 MDHEN and CDR2 SYDVKM. CDR3 protein: CASSLGDRAHEQYF. The CDR3 nucleotides are TGTGCCAGCAGTTTGGGGGACAGGGCGCACGAGCAGTACTTC.

The chain recombines TRBV6-1 with TRBJ1-1; weak D call: TRBD1 (5 bases). The V end was cut by 3 bases, the J end by 5 bases, with 16 bases between. The CDR3 is 15 amino acids. Germline loops: CDR1 MNHNS, CDR2 SASEGT. The CDR3 protein is CASSEVQGRWTEAFF. In nucleotides, the CDR3 is TGTGCCAGCAGTGAGGTTCAGGGCCGATGGACTGAAGCTTTCTTT.

This clone appeared a few times. V and J are TRBV7-6 and TRBJ2-1; 7 bases fit TRBD1. CDR3 length: 14 residues. CDR1 and CDR2 (germline): SGHVS, FNYEAQ. Unmatched junction bases numbered 6, after V lost 6 bases and J lost 4 bases. This CDR3 reads CASSPGQKYNEQFF. CDR3 nucleotide sequence: TGTGCCAGCAGTCCGGGACAGAAATACAATGAGCAGTTCTTC.

The chain has TRBV7-9 and TRBJ2-1, with D possibly being TRBD2 (6 bases). The CDR3 length is 17 residues. The germline V gene has CDR1 SEHNR and CDR2 FQNEAQ (reference sequence). V lost 5 bases and J lost 0, with 17 bases in between. CDR3 in amino acids: CASSLNLARSSYNEQFF. The CDR3, as DNA: TGTGCCAGCAGCCTAAACCTAGCGCGAAGCTCCTACAATGAGCAGTTCTTC.

The chain couples TRBV4-2 to TRBJ1-4; D is possibly TRBD1 (5 bases). Germline V lookup: CDR1 LGHNA, CDR2 YNFKEQ. The germline V and J ends were trimmed by 3 bases and 0 bases, with 17 bases remaining between them. The CDR3 length is 18 residues. This CDR3 is CASSHTPQGGTTNEKLFF. The DNA for the CDR3 is TGTGCCAGCAGCCATACCCCGCAGGGAGGGACAACTAATGAAAAACTGTTTTTT.

The chain has TRBV28 and TRBJ2-1; 7 nucleotides line up with TRBD2. J gave up 0 bases and V 6 bases, and 5 bases lay outside the gene matches. The CDR3 contains 15 residues. Germline V CDR1 and CDR2: MDHEN, SYDVKM. The CDR3 loop reads CASSPSGDSYNEQFF. As DNA, the CDR3 is TGTGCCAGCAGCCCGAGCGGGGACTCCTACAATGAGCAGTTCTTC.

This clone was observed a single time. The rearrangement uses TRBV30 and TRBJ1-1; D perhaps matches TRBD1 (6 bases). The germline V and J ends were trimmed by 2 bases and 4 bases, with 14 bases remaining between them. Germline V gives CDR1 GTSNPN, CDR2 SVGIG (reference sequence). This CDR3 region has 14 residues. CDR3 in amino acids: CAWSFSQGGTEAFF. The CDR3 DNA reads TGTGCCTGGAGTTTCTCCCAAGGGGGCACTGAAGCTTTCTTT. The variable domain in full, with the rest retrieved from reference TRBV30 and TRBJ1-1, is SQTIHQWPATLVQPVGSPLSLECTVEGTSNPNLYWYRQAAGRGLQLLFYSVGIGQISSEVPQNLSASRPQDRQFILSSKKLLLSDSGFYLCAWSFSQGGTEAFFGQGTRLTVV.

The chain recombines TRBV5-1 with TRBJ2-1; 13 bases are a match to TRBD2. Losses at the gene ends were 5 bases for V and 2 bases for J; bases not matched to a gene: 10. This CDR3 contains 18 residues. Germline loops: CDR1 SGHRS, CDR2 YFSETQ. CDR3 sequence (DNA): TGCGCCAGCAGGGGAAGTGGGACTAGCGGGAAAACCTACAATGAGCAGTTCTTC. This encodes CASRGSGTSGKTYNEQFF.

The gene calls are TRBV2 and TRBJ2-2; 7 bases match TRBD2. CDR1 and CDR2 from the germline V gene are SNHLY and FYNNEI. Trimming cost V 11 bases and J 2 bases; bases outside gene matches: 17. The CDR3 runs to 17 residues. CDR3 DNA sequence: TGTGCCGGAATGGGAAAACTAGCGTCCCCCAACACCGGGGAGCTGTTTTTT. Translation gives CAGMGKLASPNTGELFF.

The chain has TRBV4-1 and TRBJ1-2; 7 bases map to TRBD1. The CDR3 length is 17 residues. The V and J ends lost 3 bases and 4 bases, in that order; junction bases with no gene match: 14. Germline V gene sequence: CDR1 MGHRA, CDR2 YSYEKL. As DNA, the CDR3 is TGCGCCAGCAGCCACGAGAGGGACAGAGCTTTTTCCTATGGCTACACCTTC. This translates into CASSHERDRAFSYGYTF.